Below, 17 T cell receptor beta chains from the same sample are listed, as sequenced in a study of shared clonotypes between healthy human individuals. Measured with immunoSEQ multiplex PCR; TCRdb has only the in-frame clones, and not every one. The sample includes roughly 1,100,000 clones, about 76% of them seen just once. The sequencing input was memory CD4+ T cells sorted from blood. Subset here: CD45RA-negative fraction. The receptors stem from a man younger than 35 in good health.

The chain joins TRBV7-8 to TRBJ2-3, with a weak D call TRBD2 (6 bases). Trimming pared 11 bases from V and 3 bases from J, leaving 24 bases between. CDR3 size: 16 residues. CDR1 is SGHVS and CDR2 is FQNEAQ in the germline V gene. CDR3: CASLGTAGYVTDTQYF. CDR3 DNA sequence: TGTGCCTCCCTGGGGACGGCGGGGTATGTTACAGATACGCAGTATTTT.

Concerning this clone: The identical CDR3 is also encoded by other nucleotide sequences in the sample. This chain joins TRBV2 and TRBJ1-2; D may be TRBD1 (6 bases). Trimming cost V 3 bases and J 5 bases, with 13 bases left between them. Germline V lookup: CDR1 SNHLY, CDR2 FYNNEI. The CDR3 consists of 14 residues. For the CDR3, the DNA is TGTGCCAGCAGTGACAGCGCAGGGGAATATGGCTACACCTTC. It translates to CASSDSAGEYGYTF.

This rearrangement joins TRBV7-8 to TRBJ2-7, with D perhaps matching TRBD2 (6 bases). Germline CDR1 is SGHVS and CDR2 is FQNEAQ. The CDR3 runs 18 residues. Trimming left V 4 bases short and J 2 bases short, with 24 bases between. This CDR3 is CASSSRGGTRGSPYEQYF. CDR3 nucleotides: TGTGCCAGCAGCTCCCGAGGAGGGACCCGAGGGAGCCCCTACGAGCAGTACTTC.

Remarks on this clone: The same CDR3 also results from other DNA sequences found in this sample. The genes are TRBV18 and TRBJ1-1; 8 bases align to TRBD1. Per the germline V gene, CDR1 is KGHSH and CDR2 is LQKENI. The CDR3 covers 14 residues. Trimming removed 6 bases from V and 0 bases from J; junction bases left unmatched: 3. In nucleotides, the CDR3 is TGTGCCAGCTCTCCGGGACAGGTGAACACTGAAGCTTTCTTT. Translation gives CASSPGQVNTEAFF.

The chain has TRBV7-9 and TRBJ2-1; 7 bases agree with TRBD2. The germline V gene has CDR1 SEHNR and CDR2 FQNEAQ (reference sequence). V lost 1 base and J lost 7; bases outside the gene matches: 10. CDR3 size: 16 residues. The chain's CDR3 is CASSLGRGRDGNEQFF. CDR3 nucleotide sequence: TGTGCCAGCAGCTTAGGTCGCGGGAGAGATGGGAATGAGCAGTTCTTC.

The chain joins TRBV19 to TRBJ2-6; D call uncertain. V lost 4 bases and J lost 1, with 8 bases in between. CDR1 LNHDA and CDR2 SQIVND come from the germline V gene (reference sequence). The CDR3 runs 15 residues. In DNA, the CDR3 is TGTGCCAGTAGTAAAGTGGGGTCTGGGGCCAACGTCCTGACTTTC. Amino acids: CASSKVGSGANVLTF.

The chain joins TRBV5-1 to TRBJ2-5; D ambiguous. CDR3 length: 14 residues. V was shortened by 2 bases and J by 1 base, with 9 bases between the two germline ends. Germline V gives CDR1 SGHRS, CDR2 YFSETQ. The CDR3: CASSLMGIQETQYF. The CDR3, as DNA: TGCGCCAGCAGCTTAATGGGGATCCAAGAGACCCAGTACTTC.

J is TRBJ1-1 and V is TRBV2, with 11 bases that match TRBD1. CDR1 is SNHLY and CDR2 is FYNNEI in the germline V gene. The CDR3 extends over 11 amino acids. The CDR3 nucleotides read TGTAGGGGACAGGGGGGCACTGAAGCTTTCTTT. This codes for CRGQGGTEAFF.

This clone showed up just once. The chain couples TRBV6-5 to TRBJ1-6; D not certain. The V end lost 6 bases, the J end lost 7 bases, and 16 bases lay between the germline ends. Germline values: CDR1 MNHEY, CDR2 SVGAGI. The CDR3 covers 15 residues. CDR3 loop: CASSPSGQLNSPLHF. CDR3 DNA sequence: TGTGCCAGCAGCCCCTCCGGGCAGTTAAATTCACCCCTCCACTTT.

The V and J genes are TRBV5-8 and TRBJ2-1, with TRBD2 matching 14 bases. The CDR3 contains 16 residues. CDR1 SGHTS and CDR2 YDEGEE come from the germline V gene. V shed 4 bases and J 9 bases; nucleotides not matched to a gene: 9. Here the CDR3 DNA reads TGTGCCAGCAGCCGCGGGACTAGCGGGAGATTTGTTGAGCAGTTCTTC. Protein: CASSRGTSGRFVEQFF.

The sample holds one count of this clone. This sequence is one base from a far larger clone and is likely a read error. This sequence joins TRBV25-1 and TRBJ2-6; 7 bases map to TRBD1. After removal of 5 bases from V and 1 base from J, the junction contained 8 bases not matched to a gene. The CDR3 is 17 amino acids. CDR1 and CDR2 (germline): MGHDK, SYGVNS. As DNA, the CDR3 is TGTGCCAGCAGTACCGGGACAGAGGTTTCTGGGGCCAACGTCCTGACTTTC. Translated: CASSTGTEVSGANVLTF.

The table lists this clone with a count of one. V gene TRBV10-3 combines with J gene TRBJ2-5; no clear D. The V and J ends lost 7 bases and 2 bases respectively, with 8 bases between them. The germline V gene has CDR1 ENHRY and CDR2 SYGVKD. This CDR3 comprises 12 residues. The CDR3 nucleotides read TGTGCCATCAACGACGGACAAGAGACCCAGTACTTC. Translating gives CAINDGQETQYF.

V usage is TRBV6-5 and J usage is TRBJ1-4; D is undetermined. V lost 7 bases and J lost 8, with 8 bases in between. CDR3 length equals 11 residues. Germline CDR1 is MNHEY and CDR2 is SVGAGI. This chain's CDR3 is CASKNREKLFF. CDR3 nucleotide sequence: TGTGCCAGCAAGAATAGGGAAAAACTGTTTTTT.

The chain couples TRBV29-1 to TRBJ2-2, with TRBD1 matching 8 bases. Germline V gene data show CDR1 as SQVTM and CDR2 as ANQGSEA. The junction had 7 bases not matched to a gene; V was cut back by 2 bases and J by 5 bases. This CDR3 spans 15 amino acids. The CDR3 loop reads CSVETGQVGTGELFF. In nucleotides, the CDR3 is TGCAGCGTTGAAACGGGACAGGTGGGGACCGGGGAGCTGTTTTTT.

The rearrangement joins TRBV30 to TRBJ1-2; D gene uncertain. V lost 1 base, J lost 10 bases, and 13 bases lay in between. Germline lookup yields CDR1 GTSNPN and CDR2 SVGIG (reference sequence). The CDR3 covers 12 residues. The DNA for the CDR3 is TGTGCCTGGAGTGGACTCCCATGGTCCTACACCTTC. Protein product: CAWSGLPWSYTF. Full variable domain (remainder filled in from reference TRBV30 and TRBJ1-2): SQTIHQWPATLVQPVGSPLSLECTVEGTSNPNLYWYRQAAGRGLQLLFYSVGIGQISSEVPQNLSASRPQDRQFILSSKKLLLSDSGFYLCAWSGLPWSYTFGSGTRLTVV.

This clone was counted a single time. The CDR3 nucleotides are TGTGCCAGCAGTGACAGACAGCGGGAGCGCTCCTACGAGCAGTACTTC. Translated: CASSDRQRERSYEQYF. V gene TRBV6-4 combines with J gene TRBJ2-7; 8 bases agree with TRBD2. V lost 2 bases to trimming and J lost 0 bases; unmatched junction nucleotides: 6. CDR1 is MRHNA and CDR2 is SNTAGT in the germline V gene. The CDR3 is 16 amino acids.

This clone was picked up a small number of times. The genes are TRBV7-2 and TRBJ2-1; 9 bases agree with TRBD2. Germline V lookup: CDR1 SGHTA, CDR2 FQGNSA. V was pared by 1 base and J by 9 bases, with 7 bases of the junction left unmatched. The CDR3 sequence is 15 residues long. Written as DNA, the CDR3 is TGTGCCAGCAGCTTAGTTGGCGGGAGGGCCCGTGAGCAGTTCTTC. It codes for CASSLVGGRAREQFF.